This TCR beta chain derives from a study of T cell responses to AZD1222 COVID-19 vaccine (dated by TCRdb to about 2021). Broadly, across the study: AZD1222 recipients given second doses at about 4 weeks or at about 12 weeks were pooled, since spike-specific TCR depth and breadth were not found to differ between the two schedules. A total of more than 230 trial participants underwent TCR sequencing, of whom 207 received two doses of AZD1222 and 26 received two doses of the MenACWY control vaccine. Trial participants were enrolled by age into subgroups of 18-55, 56-69 and 70-plus years, and approximately 150, 30 and 60 TCR-sequenced participants, respectively, were included in these subgroups.

General conclusions and limits of the study: Vaccine-associated CD4 TCRs spanned the whole spike protein, with dominant responses in regions 160-218 and 743-854. Nearly half of unique spike-specific TCRs reportedly recognized epitopes outside regions mutated in the B.1.351 and B.1.1.7 variants. A significant rise in spike-specific TCR breadth and depth was observed after two AZD1222 doses relative to day 0 and relative to MenACWY recipients. Most participants were white British and females outnumbered males, and the authors suggested that clonal diversity may have been underestimated. Because no day 14 peak-response samples were available, the repertoires could be characterized only after the peak T cell response. In the small 56-69-year group, the increase in depth fell short of significance, most likely because of low power. Only a handful of AZD1222 recipients were SARS-CoV-2 seropositive at baseline, limiting conclusions about previously exposed vaccinees.

V is cut back by 9 bases and J by 7 bases, with 16 bases in the junction unmatched. The CDR3 runs 16 amino acids, cysteine and phenylalanine included. CDR3 DNA is the only sequence kept; it has 48 bases, read in frame from the first base. The CDR1 and CDR2 encoded by the germline V gene (reference sequence) are LGHDT and YNNKEL. The CDR3 regions of human TCRbeta chains were analyzed by immunosequencing. On the authors' methods: TCRs in the repertoires were matched against a reference library of SARS-CoV-2-specific TCRs that had been generated with the MIRA antigen-specificity platform. Breadth was defined as the fraction of unique TCRs that were SARS-CoV-2-associated. Depth was defined as the fraction of total T cells that were SARS-CoV-2-associated. Using the MIRA data, every spike-specific TCR was mapped to the spike region that the TCR reacted to and assigned to either a CD4 or a CD8 class. Log10-transformed breadth and depth values were compared by one-way ANOVA with Sidak's multiple comparisons tests. TCRdb limited this immuneACCESS table to in-frame rearrangements with V and J called. A share of clones is missing; checked studies link under half to unresolved V genes, and the rest is unexplained. Clone size and V and J calls were adopted from that table, with D and trimming inferred from the DNA. Within this sample are around 150,000 clones, with approximately 88% of them counted one time only. The ten largest make up roughly 4.3% of the sample.

Regarding this clone: There is no known antigen for this receptor. Base qualities are missing; no much larger clone stands one base away.

According to the study, the label for this sample's time point signals: baseline before first vaccination. Vaccinee samples were obtained from the UK trials COV001 and COV002, which included a single-blind randomized controlled phase 2/3 trial of AZD1222 (ChAdOx1 nCoV-19) in healthy adults. For TCRbeta chain sequencing, PBMC samples were collected from trial participants at day 0 and at day 28 after the second dose. This chain joins TRBV3-1 (or the pseudogene TRBV3-2) to TRBJ2-2, with 8 bases aligning to TRBD2. This receptor was obtained from an adult in good health. This specimen consisted of peripheral blood, obtained on day 0 of AZD1222 vaccination. Read as DNA, the sequence is TGTGCCAGTCACCCCGTCGGGGGGGGGCAAAGCGGGGAGCTGTTTTTT. Its coded protein is CASHPVGGGQSGELFF.